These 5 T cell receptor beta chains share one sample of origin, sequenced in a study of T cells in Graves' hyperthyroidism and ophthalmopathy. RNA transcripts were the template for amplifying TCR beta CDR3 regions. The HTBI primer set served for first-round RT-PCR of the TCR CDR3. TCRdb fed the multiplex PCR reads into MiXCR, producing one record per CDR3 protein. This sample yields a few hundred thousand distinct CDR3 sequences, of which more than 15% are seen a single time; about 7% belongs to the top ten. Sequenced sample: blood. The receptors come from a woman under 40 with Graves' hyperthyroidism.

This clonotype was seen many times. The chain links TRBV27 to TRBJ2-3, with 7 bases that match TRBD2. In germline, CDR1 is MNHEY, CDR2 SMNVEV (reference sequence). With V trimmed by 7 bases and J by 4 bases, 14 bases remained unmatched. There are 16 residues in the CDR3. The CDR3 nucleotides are TGTGCCAGCACCCCACTTGGAGGGAGGGGTGCAGATACGCAGTATTTT. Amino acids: CASTPLGGRGADTQYF.

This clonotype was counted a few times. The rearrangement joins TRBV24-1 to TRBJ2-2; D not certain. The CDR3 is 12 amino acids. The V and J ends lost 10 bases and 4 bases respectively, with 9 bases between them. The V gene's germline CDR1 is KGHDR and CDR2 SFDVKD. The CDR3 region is CATSSGTGELFF. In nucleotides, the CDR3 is TGTGCCACTTCCAGTGGCACCGGGGAGCTGTTTTTT.

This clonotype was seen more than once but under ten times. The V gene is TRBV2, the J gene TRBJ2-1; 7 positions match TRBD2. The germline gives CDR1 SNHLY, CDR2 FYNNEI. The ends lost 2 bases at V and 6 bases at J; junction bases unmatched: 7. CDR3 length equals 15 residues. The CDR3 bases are TGTGCCAGCAGTGAAAATTGGGAGGGGTTCAATGAGCAGTTCTTC. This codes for CASSENWEGFNEQFF.

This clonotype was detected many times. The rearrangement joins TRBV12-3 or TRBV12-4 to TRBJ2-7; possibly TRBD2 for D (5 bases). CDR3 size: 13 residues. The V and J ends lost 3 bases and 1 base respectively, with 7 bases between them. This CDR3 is CASSFSVSYEQYF. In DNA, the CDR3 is TGTGCCAGCAGTTTTAGCGTTTCCTACGAGCAGTACTTC.

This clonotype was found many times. CDR3 sequence: CASRQQDTNTEAFF. As DNA, the CDR3 is TGTGCCAGCAGACAACAGGATACGAACACTGAAGCTTTCTTT. This chain connects TRBV7-9 to TRBJ1-1; weak D call: TRBD1 (5 bases). With 6 bases removed from V and 1 base from J, the gap between germline ends came to 12 bases. This CDR3 has 14 residues. Germline V gene data show CDR1 as SEHNR and CDR2 as FQNEAQ (reference sequence).